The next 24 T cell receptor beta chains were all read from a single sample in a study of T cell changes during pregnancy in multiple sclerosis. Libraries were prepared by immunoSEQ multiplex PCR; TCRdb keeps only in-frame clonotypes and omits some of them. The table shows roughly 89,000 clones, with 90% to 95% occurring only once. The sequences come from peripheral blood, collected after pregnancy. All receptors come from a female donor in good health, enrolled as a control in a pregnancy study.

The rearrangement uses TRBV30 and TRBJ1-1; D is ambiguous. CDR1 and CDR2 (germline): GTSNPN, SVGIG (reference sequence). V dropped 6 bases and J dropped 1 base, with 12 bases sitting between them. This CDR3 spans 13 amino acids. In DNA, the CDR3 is TGTGCCTGTTTTGGCCGCCGGAACACTGAAGCTTTCTTT. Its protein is CACFGRRNTEAFF.

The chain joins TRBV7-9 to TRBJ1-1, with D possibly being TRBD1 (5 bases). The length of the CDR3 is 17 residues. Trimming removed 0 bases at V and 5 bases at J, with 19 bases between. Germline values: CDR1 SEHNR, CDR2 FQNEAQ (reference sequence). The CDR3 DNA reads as TGTGCCAGCAGCTTAGCGCACGGGGGAAATGGGTTGACTGAAGCTTTCTTT. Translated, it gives CASSLAHGGNGLTEAFF.

For the CDR3, the DNA is TGTGCCAGTAGTATATGGGACACAACTAACTATGGCTACACCTTC. Protein: CASSIWDTTNYGYTF. The chain has TRBV19 and TRBJ1-2, with D possibly matching TRBD1 (6 bases). V lost 2 bases and J 0 bases, leaving 10 bases between the germline ends. Germline V gene sequence: CDR1 LNHDA, CDR2 SQIVND (reference sequence). CDR3 length equals 15 residues.

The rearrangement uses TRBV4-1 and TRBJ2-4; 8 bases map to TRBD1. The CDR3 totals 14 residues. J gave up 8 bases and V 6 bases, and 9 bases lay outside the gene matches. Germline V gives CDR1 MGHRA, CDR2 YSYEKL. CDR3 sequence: CASRPDRDFDIQYF. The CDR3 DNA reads TGCGCCAGCAGGCCGGACAGGGATTTTGACATTCAGTACTTC.

CDR3 region: CASSFIDRAEQYF. The DNA of the CDR3 is TGTGCCAGCAGTTTTATCGACAGGGCCGAGCAGTACTTC. V usage is TRBV28 and J usage is TRBJ2-7, with TRBD1 matching 7 bases. Germline loops: CDR1 MDHEN, CDR2 SYDVKM. V shed 3 bases and J 6 bases; nucleotides not matched to a gene: 5. This CDR3 has 13 amino acids.

The CDR3 is CAIRTDRGASEAFF. CDR3 sequence (DNA): TGTGCCATCAGGACCGACAGGGGCGCCTCTGAAGCTTTCTTT. The chain carries TRBV10-3 and TRBJ1-1, with 8 bases that match TRBD1. The CDR3 runs 14 residues. The J segment lost 6 bases and the V segment lost 6 bases, leaving 9 bases of the junction unmatched. Germline values: CDR1 ENHRY, CDR2 SYGVKD.

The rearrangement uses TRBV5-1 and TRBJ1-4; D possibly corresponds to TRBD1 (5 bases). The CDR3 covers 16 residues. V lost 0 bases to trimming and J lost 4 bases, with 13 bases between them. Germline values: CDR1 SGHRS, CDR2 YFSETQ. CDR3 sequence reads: CASSLATAGINEKLFF. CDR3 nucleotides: TGCGCCAGCAGCTTGGCCACGGCAGGGATTAATGAAAAACTGTTTTTT.

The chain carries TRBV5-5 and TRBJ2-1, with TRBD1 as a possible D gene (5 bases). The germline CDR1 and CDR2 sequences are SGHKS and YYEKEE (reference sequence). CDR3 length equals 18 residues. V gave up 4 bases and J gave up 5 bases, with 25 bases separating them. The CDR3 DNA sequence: TGTGCCAGCAGCGCGCCAAGGGTGGGGCAGGGCCTCAACAATGAGCAGTTCTTC. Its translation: CASSAPRVGQGLNNEQFF.

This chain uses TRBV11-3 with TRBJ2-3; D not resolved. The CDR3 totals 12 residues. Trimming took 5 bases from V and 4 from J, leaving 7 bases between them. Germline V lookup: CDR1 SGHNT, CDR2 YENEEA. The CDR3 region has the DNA TGTGCCAGCAGCCCTAACGCAGATACGCAGTATTTT. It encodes CASSPNADTQYF.

CDR3 in DNA: TGTGCCAGTACAGGGTTGGACTACGAGCAGTACTTC. Residues: CASTGLDYEQYF. J is TRBJ2-7 and V is TRBV6-6; TRBD1 is a possible D gene (6 bases). The germline V gene encodes CDR1 MNHNY and CDR2 SVGAGI (reference sequence). This CDR3 has 12 amino acids. V lost 9 bases and J lost 3, with 12 bases in between.

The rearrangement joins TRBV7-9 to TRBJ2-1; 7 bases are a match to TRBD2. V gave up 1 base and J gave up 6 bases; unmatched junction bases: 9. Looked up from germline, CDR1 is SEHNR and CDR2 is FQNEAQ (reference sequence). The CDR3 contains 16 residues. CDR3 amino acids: CASSLGGGSWINEQFF. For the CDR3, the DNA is TGTGCCAGCAGCTTAGGTGGCGGGAGTTGGATCAATGAGCAGTTCTTC. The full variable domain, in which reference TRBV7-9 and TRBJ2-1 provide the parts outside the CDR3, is DTGVSQNPRHKITKRGQNVTFRCDPISEHNRLYWYRQTLGQGPEFLTYFQNEAQLEKSRLLSDRFSAERPKGSFSTLEIQRTEQGDSAMYLCASSLGGGSWINEQFFGPGTRLTVL.

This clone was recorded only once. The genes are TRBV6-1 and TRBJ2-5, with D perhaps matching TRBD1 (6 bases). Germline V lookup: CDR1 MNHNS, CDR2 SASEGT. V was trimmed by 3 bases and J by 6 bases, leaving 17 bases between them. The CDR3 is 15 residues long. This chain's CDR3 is CASSDGEQGLKTQYF. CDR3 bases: TGTGCCAGCAGTGACGGGGAGCAGGGGCTCAAGACCCAGTACTTC.

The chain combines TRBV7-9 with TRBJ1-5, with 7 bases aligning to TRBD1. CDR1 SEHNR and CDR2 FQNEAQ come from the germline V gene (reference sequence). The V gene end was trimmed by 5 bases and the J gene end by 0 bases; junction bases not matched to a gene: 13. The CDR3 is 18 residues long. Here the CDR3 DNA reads TGTGCCAGCAGCCAACAGGGGAATTTGCTTAGTAGCAATCAGCCCCAGCATTTT. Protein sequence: CASSQQGNLLSSNQPQHF. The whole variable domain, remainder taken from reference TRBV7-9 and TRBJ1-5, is DTGVSQNPRHKITKRGQNVTFRCDPISEHNRLYWYRQTLGQGPEFLTYFQNEAQLEKSRLLSDRFSAERPKGSFSTLEIQRTEQGDSAMYLCASSQQGNLLSSNQPQHFGDGTRLSIL.

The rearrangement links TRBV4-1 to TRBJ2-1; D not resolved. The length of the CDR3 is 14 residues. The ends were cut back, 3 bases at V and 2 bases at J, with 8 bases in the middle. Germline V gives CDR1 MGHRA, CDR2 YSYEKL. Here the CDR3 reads CASSHGPTYNEQFF. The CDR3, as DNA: TGCGCCAGCAGCCATGGGCCGACCTACAATGAGCAGTTCTTC.

For the CDR3, the DNA is TGTGCCAGCAGCGCCACTCTCCTAGCGGGAGTAAACACCGGGGAGCTGTTTTTT. Translation: CASSATLLAGVNTGELFF. V usage is TRBV7-6 and J usage is TRBJ2-2; 10 nucleotides line up with TRBD2. The CDR3 has 18 residues. Trimming at V came to 5 bases and at J to 2 bases, leaving 11 bases not matched to a gene. The germline gives CDR1 SGHVS, CDR2 FNYEAQ. Filled out from reference TRBV7-6 and TRBJ2-2, the complete variable domain reads GAGVSQSPRYKVTKRGQDVALRCDPISGHVSLYWYRQALGQGPEFLTYFNYEAQQDKSGLPNDRFSAERPEGSISTLTIQRTEQRDSAMYRCASSATLLAGVNTGELFFGEGSRLTVL.

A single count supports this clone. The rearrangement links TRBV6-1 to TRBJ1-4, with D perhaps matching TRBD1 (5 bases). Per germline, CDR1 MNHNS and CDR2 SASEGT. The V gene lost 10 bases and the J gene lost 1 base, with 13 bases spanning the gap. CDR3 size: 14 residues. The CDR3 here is CATETGGTNEKLFF. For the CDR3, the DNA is TGTGCCACCGAAACGGGGGGAACTAATGAAAAACTGTTTTTT.

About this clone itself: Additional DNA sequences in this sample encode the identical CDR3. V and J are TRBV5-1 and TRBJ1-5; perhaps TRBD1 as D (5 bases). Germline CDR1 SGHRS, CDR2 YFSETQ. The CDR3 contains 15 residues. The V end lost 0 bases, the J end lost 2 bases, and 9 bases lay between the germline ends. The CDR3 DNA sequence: TGCGCCAGCAGCTTGGAAGGGGTTGGCAATCAGCCCCAGCATTTT. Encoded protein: CASSLEGVGNQPQHF.

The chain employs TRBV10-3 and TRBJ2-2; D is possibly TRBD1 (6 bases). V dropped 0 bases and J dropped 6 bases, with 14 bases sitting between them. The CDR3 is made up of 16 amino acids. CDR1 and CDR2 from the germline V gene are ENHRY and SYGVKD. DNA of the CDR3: TGTGCCATCAGTGAGTCTATGGGCAGGGGACCCGGGGAGCTGTTTTTT. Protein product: CAISESMGRGPGELFF.

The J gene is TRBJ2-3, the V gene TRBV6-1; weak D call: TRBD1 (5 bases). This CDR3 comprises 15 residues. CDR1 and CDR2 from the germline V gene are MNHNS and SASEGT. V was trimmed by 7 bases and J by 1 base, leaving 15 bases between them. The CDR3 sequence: CASKGPLQGTDTQYF. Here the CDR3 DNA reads TGTGCCAGCAAAGGGCCCCTACAGGGCACAGATACGCAGTATTTT.

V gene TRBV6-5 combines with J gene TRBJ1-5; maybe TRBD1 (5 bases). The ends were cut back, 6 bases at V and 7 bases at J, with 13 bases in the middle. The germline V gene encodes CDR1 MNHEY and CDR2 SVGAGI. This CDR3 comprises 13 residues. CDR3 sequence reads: CASRLRRGQPQHF. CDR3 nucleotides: TGTGCCAGCAGGCTAAGGCGGGGCCAGCCCCAGCATTTT.

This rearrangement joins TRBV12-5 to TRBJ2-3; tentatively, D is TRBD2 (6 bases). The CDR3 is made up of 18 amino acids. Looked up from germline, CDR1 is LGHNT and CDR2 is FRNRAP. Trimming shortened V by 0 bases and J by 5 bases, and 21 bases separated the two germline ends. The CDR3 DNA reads TGTGCTAGTGGTTTGGTCCTCGGGGGTAATATAAAATTAGATACGCAGTATTTT. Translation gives CASGLVLGGNIKLDTQYF.

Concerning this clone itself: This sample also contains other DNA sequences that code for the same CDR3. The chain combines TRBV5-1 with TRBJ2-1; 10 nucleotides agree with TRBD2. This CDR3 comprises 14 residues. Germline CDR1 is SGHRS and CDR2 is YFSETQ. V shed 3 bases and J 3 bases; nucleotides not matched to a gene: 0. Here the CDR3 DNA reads TGCGCCAGCAGCTCTAGCGGGGGCTACAATGAGCAGTTCTTC. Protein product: CASSSSGGYNEQFF. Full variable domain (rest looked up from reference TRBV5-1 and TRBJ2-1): KAGVTQTPRYLIKTRGQQVTLSCSPISGHRSVSWYQQTPGQGLQFLFEYFSETQRNKGNFPGRFSGRQFSNSRSEMNVSTLELGDSALYLCASSSSGGYNEQFFGPGTRLTVL.

This CDR3 reads CSVGVFTYEQYF. CDR3 sequence (DNA): TGCAGCGTTGGCGTGTTCACCTACGAGCAGTACTTC. The chain links TRBV29-1 to TRBJ2-7; D unclear. The CDR3 runs to 12 residues. Trimming left V 4 bases short and J 2 bases short, with 9 bases between. Germline V lookup: CDR1 SQVTM, CDR2 ANQGSEA.

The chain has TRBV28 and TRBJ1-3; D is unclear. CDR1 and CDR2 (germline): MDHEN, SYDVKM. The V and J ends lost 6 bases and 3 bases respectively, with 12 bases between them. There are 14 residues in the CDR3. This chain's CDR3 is CASSFAGFGNTIYF. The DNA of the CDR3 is TGTGCCAGCAGCTTTGCGGGGTTTGGAAACACCATATATTTT.